These 9 T cell receptor beta chains originate from one sample sequenced in a study of monozygotic twins with inflammatory bowel disease. From its re-call of the 5' RACE reads, TCRdb lists each CDR3 protein once, without DNA. The sample is made up of just over 300,000 distinct CDR3 sequences, and the top ten hold approximately 5.9% of it. Input material: blood. These receptors came from a human donor with ulcerative colitis or Crohn's disease, or a healthy co-twin of an affected twin (not recorded which).

The chain joins TRBV7-9 to TRBJ1-1. The V gene's germline CDR1 is SEHNR and CDR2 FQNEAQ (reference sequence). The length of the CDR3 is 14 residues. The CDR3 here is CASSLVSVNTEAFF. Full variable domain (missing parts from reference TRBV7-9 and TRBJ1-1): DTGVSQNPRHKITKRGQNVTFRCDPISEHNRLYWYRQTLGQGPEFLTYFQNEAQLEKSRLLSDRFSAERPKGSFSTLEIQRTEQGDSAMYLCASSLVSVNTEAFFGQGTRLTVV.

The gene calls are TRBV7-8 and TRBJ2-3. Germline CDR1 SGHVS, CDR2 FQNEAQ. The CDR3 spans 14 residues. Here the CDR3 reads CASSFSGRPDTQYF.

This chain joins TRBV28 and TRBJ2-1; TCRdb reports TRBD1, a call that lacks DNA to check it against. Germline CDR1 MDHEN, CDR2 SYDVKM. CDR3 length: 17 amino acids. The CDR3 spells CASSYGGAGKGYNEQFF.

This rearrangement joins TRBV12-3 or TRBV12-4 to TRBJ1-2. The CDR3 runs to 14 residues. CDR3 in amino acids: CASSFLGDNYGYTF.

V and J are TRBV7-3 and TRBJ2-1; the D call of TRBD1 rests on TCRdb alone, since no DNA is present to check it. This CDR3 contains 16 residues. Germline V gives CDR1 SGHTA, CDR2 FQGTGA. The CDR3 sequence is CASSPYTGVTGNEQFF. The full variable domain, in which reference TRBV7-3 and TRBJ2-1 provide the parts outside the CDR3, is GAGVSQTPSNKVTEKGKYVELRCDPISGHTALYWYRQSLGQGPEFLIYFQGTGAADDSGLPNDRFFAVRPEGSVSTLKIQRTERGDSAVYLCASSPYTGVTGNEQFFGPGTRLTVL.

The V gene is TRBV7-9, the J gene TRBJ2-3; TCRdb's D call of TRBD2 is untestable without DNA. The germline CDR1 and CDR2 sequences are SEHNR and FQNEAQ (reference sequence). CDR3 length equals 16 residues. This chain's CDR3 is CASSSPAGGNTDTQYF.

Here the CDR3 reads CASSHGVAGLYEQYF. The chain carries TRBV7-2 and TRBJ2-7; TCRdb's D call of TRBD2 is untestable without DNA. The CDR3 extends over 15 amino acids. Germline lookup yields CDR1 SGHTA and CDR2 FQGNSA.

The chain couples TRBV29-1 to TRBJ2-4; without DNA, the TCRdb call of TRBD1 cannot be checked. Per the germline V gene, CDR1 is SQVTM and CDR2 is ANQGSEA. CDR3 size: 14 residues. CDR3 sequence reads: CSVDQGGAKNMQYF.

The genes are TRBV18 and TRBJ2-1. The germline CDR1 and CDR2 sequences are KGHSH and LQKENI. The CDR3 loop spans 13 amino acids. The CDR3 protein is CASSPITDAEQFF. Supplemented by reference TRBV18 and TRBJ2-1, the full variable domain reads NAGVMQNPRHLVRRRGQEARLRCSPMKGHSHVYWYRQLPEEGLKFMVYLQKENIIDESGMPKERFSAEFPKEGPSILRIQQVVRGDSAAYFCASSPITDAEQFFGPGTRLTVL.